This T cell receptor (beta chain) originates from a study of T cell changes during pregnancy in multiple sclerosis. Assay used: immunoSEQ multiplex PCR; TCRdb lists only in-frame clones, some missing. The repertoire has 100,000 or so clones, about 92% of them found once; the top ten carry approximately 1.2%. This CDR3 has 15 amino acids. CDR1 SGHRS and CDR2 YFSETQ come from the germline V gene. Germline trimming cut 0 bases from V and 5 bases from J; bases unmatched to any gene: 2. The starting material was peripheral blood, obtained in the second trimester of pregnancy. The TCR was taken from a female donor with multiple sclerosis, enrolled in a pregnancy study. The chain combines TRBV5-1 with TRBJ1-4; 9 nucleotides line up with TRBD1. The CDR3 reads CASSLAGTGNEKLFF. The CDR3 DNA reads as TGCGCCAGCAGCTTGGCCGGGACAGGGAATGAAAAACTGTTTTTT.